This T cell receptor beta chain was obtained from a study of T cells after yellow fever vaccination. Study-wide results and limits: The booster response re-showed most primary clones: approximately 95% CD4, approximately 85% CD8.

One entry per CDR3 protein results from TCRdb running MiXCR on the 5' RACE reads. The sample holds about 220,000 distinct CDR3 sequences, approximately 3% seen once. This clonotype was picked up many times. Its antigen is unidentified. From germline, CDR1 is SGHRS and CDR2 YFSETQ. Between the trimmed V and J ends, which lost 1 base and 4 bases, there was a span of 12 bases. The CDR3 loop spans 16 amino acids. The chain is built from TRBV5-1 and TRBJ2-6; D is possibly TRBD1 (6 bases). The source is a man in his late teens or twenties who received the YFV17D yellow fever vaccine. Sequenced material: CD4+ T cells sorted from PBMCs, taken 10 days after the yellow fever booster vaccination. The CDR3 loop reads CASSLPTGSGANVLTF. CDR3 bases: TGCGCCAGCAGCTTGCCCACAGGGTCCGGGGCCAACGTCCTGACTTTC.